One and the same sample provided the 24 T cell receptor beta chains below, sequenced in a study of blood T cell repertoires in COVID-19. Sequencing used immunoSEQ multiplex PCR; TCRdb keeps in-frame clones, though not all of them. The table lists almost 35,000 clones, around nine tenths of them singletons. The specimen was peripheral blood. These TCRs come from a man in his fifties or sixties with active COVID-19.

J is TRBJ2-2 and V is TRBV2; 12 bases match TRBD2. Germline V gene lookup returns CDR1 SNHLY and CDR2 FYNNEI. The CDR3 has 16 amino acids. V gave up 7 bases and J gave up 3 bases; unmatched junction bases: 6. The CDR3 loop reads CASKDGTSGYTGELFF. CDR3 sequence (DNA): TGTGCCAGCAAGGACGGGACTAGCGGGTACACCGGGGAGCTGTTTTTT. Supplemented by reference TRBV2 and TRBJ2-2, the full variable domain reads EPEVTQTPSHQVTQMGQEVILRCVPISNHLYFYWYRQILGQKVEFLVSFYNNEISEKSEIFDDQFSVERPDGSNFTLKIRSTKLEDSAMYFCASKDGTSGYTGELFFGEGSRLTVL.

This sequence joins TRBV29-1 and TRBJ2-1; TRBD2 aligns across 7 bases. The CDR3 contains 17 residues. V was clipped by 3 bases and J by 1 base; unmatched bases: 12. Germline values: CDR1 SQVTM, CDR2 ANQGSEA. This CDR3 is CSVEGGVTSRSYNEQFF. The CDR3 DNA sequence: TGCAGCGTTGAGGGGGGGGTGACTAGCCGATCCTACAATGAGCAGTTCTTC.

In nucleotides, the CDR3 is TGTGCCAGCAGCCAAACGTGGGCCGCGAACACTGAAGCTTTCTTT. Its protein product is CASSQTWAANTEAFF. V is TRBV3-1 (or the pseudogene TRBV3-2) and J is TRBJ1-1; D call uncertain. The V gene lost 2 bases and the J gene lost 1 base, with 11 bases spanning the gap. Germline V CDR1 and CDR2: LGHDT, YNNKEL (reference sequence). This CDR3 spans 15 amino acids.

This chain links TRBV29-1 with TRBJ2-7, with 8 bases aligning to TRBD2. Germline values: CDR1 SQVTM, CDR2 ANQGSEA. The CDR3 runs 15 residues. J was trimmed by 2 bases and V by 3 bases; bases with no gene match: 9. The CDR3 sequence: CSVELGAGVAYEQYF. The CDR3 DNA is TGCAGCGTTGAGCTGGGAGCGGGGGTGGCCTACGAGCAGTACTTC.

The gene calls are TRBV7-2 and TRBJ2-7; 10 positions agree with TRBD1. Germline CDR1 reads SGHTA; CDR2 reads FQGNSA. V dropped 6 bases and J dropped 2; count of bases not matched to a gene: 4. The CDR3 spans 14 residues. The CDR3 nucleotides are TGTGCCAGCAGATTGGGGACAGGGGCCTACGAGCAGTACTTC. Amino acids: CASRLGTGAYEQYF.

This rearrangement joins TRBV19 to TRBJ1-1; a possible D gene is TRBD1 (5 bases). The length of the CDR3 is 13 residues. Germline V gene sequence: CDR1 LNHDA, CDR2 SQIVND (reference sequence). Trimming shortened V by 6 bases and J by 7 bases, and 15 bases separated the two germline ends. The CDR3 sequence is CASRERGRDEAFF. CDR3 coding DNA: TGTGCCAGTAGAGAACGGGGGAGGGATGAAGCTTTCTTT. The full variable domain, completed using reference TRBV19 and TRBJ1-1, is DGGITQSPKYLFRKEGQNVTLSCEQNLNHDAMYWYRQDPGQGLRLIYYSQIVNDFQKGDIAEGYSVSREKKESFPLTVTSAQKNPTAFYLCASRERGRDEAFFGQGTRLTVV.

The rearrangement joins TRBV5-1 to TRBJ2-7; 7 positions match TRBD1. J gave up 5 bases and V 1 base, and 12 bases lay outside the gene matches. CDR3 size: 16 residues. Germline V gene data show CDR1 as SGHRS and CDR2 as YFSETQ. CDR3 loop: CASSLPYGDTGDEQYF. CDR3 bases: TGCGCCAGCAGCTTGCCCTATGGAGATACAGGGGACGAGCAGTACTTC.

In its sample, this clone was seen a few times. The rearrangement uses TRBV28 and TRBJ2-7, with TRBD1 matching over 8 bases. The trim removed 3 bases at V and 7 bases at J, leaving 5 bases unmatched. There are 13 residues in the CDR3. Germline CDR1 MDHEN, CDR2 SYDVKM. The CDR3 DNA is TGTGCCAGCAGTTTTGGACAGGGCGCAGAGCAGTACTTC. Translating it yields CASSFGQGAEQYF.

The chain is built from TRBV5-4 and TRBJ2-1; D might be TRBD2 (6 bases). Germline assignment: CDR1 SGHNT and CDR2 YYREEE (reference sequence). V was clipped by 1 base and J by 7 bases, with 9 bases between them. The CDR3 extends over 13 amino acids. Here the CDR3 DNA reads TGTGCCAGCAGCTTGACGGGAGCTAATGAGCAGTTCTTC. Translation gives CASSLTGANEQFF.

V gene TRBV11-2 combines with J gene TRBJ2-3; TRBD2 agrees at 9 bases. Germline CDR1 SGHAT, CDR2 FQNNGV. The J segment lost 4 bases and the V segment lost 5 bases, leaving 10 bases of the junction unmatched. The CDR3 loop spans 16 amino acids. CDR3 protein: CASSPLGAGGADTQYF. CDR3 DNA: TGTGCCAGCAGCCCCCTAGGTGCGGGGGGGGCAGATACGCAGTATTTT.

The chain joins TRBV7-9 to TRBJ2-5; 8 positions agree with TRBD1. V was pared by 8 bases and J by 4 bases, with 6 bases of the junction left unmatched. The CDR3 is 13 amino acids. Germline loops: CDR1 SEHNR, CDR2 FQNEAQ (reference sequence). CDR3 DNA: TGTGCCAGCGGACAGGGAGCCAGAGAGACCCAGTACTTC. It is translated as CASGQGARETQYF.

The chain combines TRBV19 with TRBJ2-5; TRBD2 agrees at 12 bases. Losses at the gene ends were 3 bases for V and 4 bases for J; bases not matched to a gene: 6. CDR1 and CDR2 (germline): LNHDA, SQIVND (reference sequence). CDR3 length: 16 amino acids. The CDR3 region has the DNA TGTGCCAGTAGTATGACTAGCGGGAGAGTATCAGAGACCCAGTACTTC. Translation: CASSMTSGRVSETQYF.

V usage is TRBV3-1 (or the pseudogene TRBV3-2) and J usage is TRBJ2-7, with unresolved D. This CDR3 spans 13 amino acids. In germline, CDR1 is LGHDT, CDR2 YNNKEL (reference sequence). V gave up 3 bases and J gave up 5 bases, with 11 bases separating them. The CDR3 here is CASSQPGRNEQYF. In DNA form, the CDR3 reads TGTGCCAGCAGCCAGCCCGGTAGAAACGAGCAGTACTTC.

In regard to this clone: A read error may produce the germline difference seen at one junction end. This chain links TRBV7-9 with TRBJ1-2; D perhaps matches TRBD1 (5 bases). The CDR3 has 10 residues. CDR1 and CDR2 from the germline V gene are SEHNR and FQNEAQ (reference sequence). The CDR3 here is CAIEGTAPSF. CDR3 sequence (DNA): TGTGCCATAGAAGGGACTGCACCCTCCTTC.

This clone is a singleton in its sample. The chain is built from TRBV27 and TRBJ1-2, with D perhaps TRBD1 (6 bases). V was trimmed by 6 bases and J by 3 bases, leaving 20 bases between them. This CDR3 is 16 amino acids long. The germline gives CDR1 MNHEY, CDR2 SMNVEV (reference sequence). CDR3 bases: TGTGCCAGCAGGAAAACAGGGTACTTGACGGACTATGGCTACACCTTC. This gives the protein CASRKTGYLTDYGYTF.

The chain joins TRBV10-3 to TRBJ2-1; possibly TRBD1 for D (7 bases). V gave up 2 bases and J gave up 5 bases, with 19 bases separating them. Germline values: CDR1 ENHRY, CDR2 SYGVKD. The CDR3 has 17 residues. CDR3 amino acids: CAISEPRGVKGNNEQFF. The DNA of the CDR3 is TGTGCCATCAGTGAGCCCAGGGGGGTGAAGGGGAACAATGAGCAGTTCTTC.

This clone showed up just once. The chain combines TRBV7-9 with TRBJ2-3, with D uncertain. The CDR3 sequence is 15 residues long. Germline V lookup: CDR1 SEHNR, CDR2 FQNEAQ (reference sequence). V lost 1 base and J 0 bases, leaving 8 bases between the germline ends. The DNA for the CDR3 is TGTGCCAGCAGCTTAGTATACTCCAGCACAGATACGCAGTATTTT. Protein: CASSLVYSSTDTQYF.

CDR3 sequence: CASSLGSVAGELFF. Written as DNA, the CDR3 is TGTGCCAGCAGCTTAGGGAGCGTAGCCGGGGAGCTGTTTTTT. The rearrangement uses TRBV7-6 and TRBJ2-2; no firm D call. The length of the CDR3 is 14 residues. V was shortened by 1 base and J by 6 bases, with 9 bases between the two germline ends. Germline CDR1 SGHVS, CDR2 FNYEAQ.

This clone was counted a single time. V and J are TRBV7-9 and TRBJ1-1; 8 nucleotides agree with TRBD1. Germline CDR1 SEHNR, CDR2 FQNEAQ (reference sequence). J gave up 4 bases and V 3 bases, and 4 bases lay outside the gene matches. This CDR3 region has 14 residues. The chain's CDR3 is CASSLQGAGTEAFF. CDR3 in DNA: TGTGCCAGCAGCTTGCAGGGGGCGGGCACTGAAGCTTTCTTT.

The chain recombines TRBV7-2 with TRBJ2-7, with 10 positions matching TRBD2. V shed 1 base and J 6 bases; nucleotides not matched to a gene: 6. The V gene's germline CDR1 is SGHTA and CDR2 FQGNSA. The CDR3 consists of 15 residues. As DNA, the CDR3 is TGTGCCAGCAGCTTAGGTCTAGCGGGAGCAATCGAGCAGTACTTC. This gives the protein CASSLGLAGAIEQYF.

The CDR3 bases are TGTGCCAGCAGTGAAGATGCGGGCTTTCCGAAGACCCAGTACTTC. Residues: CASSEDAGFPKTQYF. The V gene is TRBV6-1, the J gene TRBJ2-5; maybe TRBD2 (5 bases). V was trimmed by 1 base and J by 6 bases, leaving 15 bases between them. This CDR3 comprises 15 residues. Germline CDR1 reads MNHNS; CDR2 reads SASEGT.

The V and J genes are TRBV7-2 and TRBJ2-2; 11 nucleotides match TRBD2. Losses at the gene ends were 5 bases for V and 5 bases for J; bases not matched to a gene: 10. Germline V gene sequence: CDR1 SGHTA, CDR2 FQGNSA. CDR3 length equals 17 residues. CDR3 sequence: CASSLLGLAVGTGELFF. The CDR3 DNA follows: TGTGCCAGCAGCCTCTTGGGACTAGCGGTCGGAACCGGGGAGCTGTTTTTT.

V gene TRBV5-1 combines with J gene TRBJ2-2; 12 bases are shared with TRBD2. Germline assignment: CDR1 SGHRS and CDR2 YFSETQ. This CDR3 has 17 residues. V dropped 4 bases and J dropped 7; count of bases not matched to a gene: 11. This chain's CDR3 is CASSPPRLAGASGELFF. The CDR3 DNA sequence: TGCGCCAGCAGCCCTCCCCGACTAGCGGGAGCAAGCGGGGAGCTGTTTTTT.

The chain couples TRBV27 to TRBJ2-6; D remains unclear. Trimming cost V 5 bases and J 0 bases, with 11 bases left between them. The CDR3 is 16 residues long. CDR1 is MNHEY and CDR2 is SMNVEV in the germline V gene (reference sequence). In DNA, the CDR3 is TGTGCCAGCAGTAAAACAGTTTTCTCTGGGGCCAACGTCCTGACTTTC. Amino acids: CASSKTVFSGANVLTF.